This T cell receptor beta chain was identified during a study of cytomegalovirus exposure and HLA in healthy donors. As for the study in general: Samples from HLA-typed donors yielded 65 million to 90 million unique TCRs in an early data release.

Primers for the PCR totalled 60 Vbeta and 13 Jbeta. Some clones are missing from TCRdb's copy, which holds only in-frame ones; the method was immunoSEQ multiplex PCR. This table has roughly 190,000 clones, around 87% appearing once. On this clone: A junction end diverges from the germline sequence, so it may reflect a read error.

Germline CDR1 is SGDLS and CDR2 is YYNGEE. CDR3 length: 13 residues. Sequences were obtained from PBMCs. The TCR sequence derives from a man under 40 in good health and CMV-seronegative. The chain carries TRBV9 and TRBJ2-3; D perhaps matches TRBD2 (5 bases). This chain's CDR3 is CASSSSLSGWMDF. The CDR3 coding sequence is TGTGCCAGCAGCTCTTCCCTGTCGGGGTGGATGGATTTT.